Each of the 5 T cell receptor beta chains below was sequenced from the same sample in a study of breast tumors, draining lymph nodes, adjacent tissues (dated by TCRdb to 2015 to 2016). The axillary draining lymph nodes of breast cancer patients were the source of the lymph node samples. Library creation used multiplex PCR. Sequencing used an Illumina HiSeq 2000. Using fastp at Q25 and MiXCR, TCRdb reprocessed the public reads and kept productive beta chains. Under each unique CDR3 protein, matching rows form one entry showing the most common genes and DNA. Here the sample has about 140,000 distinct CDR3 sequences; 30% to 35% occur a single time. In total, the top ten clones hold 2% to 2.5% of the sample. Sequenced material: axillary lymph node tissue. These receptors came from a female donor with breast cancer. Some clones in this sample may be carry-over from other donors' samples.

This clonotype was picked up many times. The chain links TRBV6-6 to TRBJ1-5; D gene unclear. CDR1 and CDR2 (germline): MNHNY, SVGAGI (reference sequence). The V gene lost 7 bases and the J gene lost 0 bases, with 13 bases spanning the gap. The length of the CDR3 is 15 residues. For the CDR3, the DNA is TGTGCCAGCATCAAGAGCGGGAATAGCAATCAGCCCCAGCATTTT. Protein product: CASIKSGNSNQPQHF.

This clonotype was counted ten times or more. V usage is TRBV3-1 and J usage is TRBJ2-1, with D maybe TRBD2 (6 bases). Germline values: CDR1 LGHDT, CDR2 YNNKEL (reference sequence). This CDR3 comprises 15 residues. Trimming cost V 4 bases and J 2 bases, with 12 bases left between them. CDR3 coding DNA: TGTGCCAGCAGCCGGCCGGGGGTGACCTACAATGAGCAGTTCTTC. This sequence encodes CASSRPGVTYNEQFF.

On this clonotype itself: Compared with germline, one end of the junction differs, possibly owing to a read error. The rearrangement uses TRBV20-1 and TRBJ2-1, with D possibly TRBD2 on 5 matching bases. The length of the CDR3 is 14 residues. The V gene's germline CDR1 is DFQATT and CDR2 SNEGSKA (reference sequence). The chain's CDR3 is CSASGVSSYNEQSF. CDR3 bases: TGCAGTGCTAGCGGGGTGAGCTCCTACAATGAGCAGTCCTTC.

As concerns this clonotype: A read error may explain this, as a much larger clone is one base away. The V call is TRBV6-5, the J call TRBJ1-4; tentative D call: TRBD1 (5 bases). This CDR3 region has 16 residues. CDR1 is MNHEY and CDR2 is SVGAGI in the germline V gene. Here the CDR3 reads CASSYGGGIANEKLLF. CDR3 nucleotide sequence: TGTGCCAGCAGCTACGGGGGTGGTATAGCTAATGAAAAACTGCTTTTT.

At least ten counts were recorded for this clonotype. The chain employs TRBV20-1 and TRBJ2-2; TRBD1 matches 7 bases. Germline CDR1 is DFQATT and CDR2 is SNEGSKA (reference sequence). The CDR3 extends over 14 amino acids. V lost 2 bases to trimming and J lost 5 bases; unmatched junction nucleotides: 5. CDR3 sequence reads: CSARRRDSTGELFF. The CDR3 region has the DNA TGCAGTGCTAGAAGAAGGGACAGTACCGGGGAGCTGTTTTTT.